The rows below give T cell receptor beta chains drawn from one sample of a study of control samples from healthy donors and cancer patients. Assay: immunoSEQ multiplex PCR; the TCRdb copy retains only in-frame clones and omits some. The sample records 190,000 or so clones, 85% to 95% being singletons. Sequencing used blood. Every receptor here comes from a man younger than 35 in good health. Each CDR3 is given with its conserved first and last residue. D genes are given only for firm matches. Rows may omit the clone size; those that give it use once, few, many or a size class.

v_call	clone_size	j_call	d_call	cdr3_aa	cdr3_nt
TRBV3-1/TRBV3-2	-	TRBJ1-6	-	CASSQEGTPPWSPLHF	TGTGCCAGCAGCCAAGAGGGAACACCGCCGTGGTCACCCCTCCACTTT
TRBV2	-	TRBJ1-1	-	CASILGPLTEAFF	TGTGCCAGCATCCTCGGACCTCTCACTGAAGCTTTCTTT
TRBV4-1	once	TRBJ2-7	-	CASSQVEGPYEQYF	TGCGCCAGCAGCCAAGTCGAGGGCCCCTACGAGCAGTACTTC
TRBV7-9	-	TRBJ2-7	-	CASRLTGYSYEQYF	TGTGCCAGCAGACTCACAGGGTACTCCTACGAGCAGTACTTC
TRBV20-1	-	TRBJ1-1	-	CSASSGTLEAFF	TGCAGTGCTAGTTCCGGGACATTGGAAGCTTTCTTT
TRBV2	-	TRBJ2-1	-	CASSGLAYNEQFF	TGTGCCAGCAGTGGACTAGCCTACAATGAGCAGTTCTTC
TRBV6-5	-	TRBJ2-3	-	CASTALLSDTQYF	TGTGCCAGCACCGCCCTTTTATCGGATACGCAGTATTTT
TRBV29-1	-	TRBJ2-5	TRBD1	CSVEDRGTGETQYF	TGCAGCGTTGAAGATCGGGGGACAGGAGAGACCCAGTACTTC
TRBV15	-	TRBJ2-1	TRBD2	CATSRVSGGADEQFF	TGTGCCACCAGCAGAGTTAGCGGGGGGGCGGATGAGCAGTTCTTC
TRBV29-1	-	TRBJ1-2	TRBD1	CSVEDPGQGGGYTF	TGCAGCGTTGAAGATCCCGGACAGGGAGGTGGCTACACCTTC
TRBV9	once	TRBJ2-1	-	CASSVEGDHNEQFF	TGTGCCAGCAGCGTAGAGGGGGATCACAATGAGCAGTTCTTC
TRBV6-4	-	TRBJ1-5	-	CASSDPERGQPQHF	TGTGCCAGCAGTGATCCGGAGAGAGGGCAGCCCCAGCATTTT
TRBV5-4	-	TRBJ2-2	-	CASSLYWGTGELFF	TGTGCCAGCAGCTTGTACTGGGGAACCGGGGAGCTGTTTTTT
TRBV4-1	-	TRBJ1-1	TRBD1	CASSRDRGTEAFF	TGCGCCAGCAGTCGTGACAGGGGGACTGAAGCTTTCTTT
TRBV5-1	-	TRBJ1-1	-	CASSLNPRQQAFF	TGCGCCAGCAGCTTGAATCCACGGCAACAAGCTTTCTTT
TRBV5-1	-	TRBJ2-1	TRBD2	CASSPRLAGGPEYNEQFF	TGCGCCAGCAGCCCAAGACTAGCGGGGGGGCCGGAGTACAATGAGCAGTTCTTC
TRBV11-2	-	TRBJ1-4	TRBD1	CASSLDAPRGPGEKLFF	TGTGCCAGCAGCTTAGATGCTCCCAGGGGGCCAGGTGAAAAACTGTTTTTT
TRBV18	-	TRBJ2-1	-	CASSPGTSYNEQFF	TGTGCCAGCTCACCAGGCACCTCCTACAATGAGCAGTTCTTC
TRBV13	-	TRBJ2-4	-	CASSLGVKNIQYF	TGTGCCAGCAGCTTAGGAGTAAAAAACATTCAGTACTTC
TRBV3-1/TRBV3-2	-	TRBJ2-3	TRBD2	CASSGLALETDTQYF	TGTGCCAGCAGCGGACTAGCCCTTGAGACAGATACGCAGTATTTT